This T cell receptor beta chain was documented in a study of Graves' ophthalmopathy and Graves' hyperthyroidism. The CDR3 loop spans 11 amino acids. The V gene's germline CDR1 is MNHEY and CDR2 SVGEGT. V lost 6 bases, J lost 10 bases, and 12 bases lay in between. At least ten counts were recorded for this clonotype. Transcripts of RNA were the source for amplifying TCR beta CDR3 regions. The authors performed first-round RT-PCR with HTBI primers and then a second-round multiplex PCR. TCRdb reprocessed the multiplex PCR reads via MiXCR and lists one record per CDR3 protein. The table records some 350,000 distinct CDR3 sequences, about 18% of them present only once.

The J gene is TRBJ1-2, the V gene TRBV6-2 or TRBV6-3; D is uncertain. The sample consisted of peripheral blood. The receptor was isolated from an adult woman with stable Graves' hyperthyroidism. CDR3 sequence: CASRTRSFYTF. The CDR3 region has the DNA TGTGCCAGCAGGACCCGAAGTTTCTACACCTTC.